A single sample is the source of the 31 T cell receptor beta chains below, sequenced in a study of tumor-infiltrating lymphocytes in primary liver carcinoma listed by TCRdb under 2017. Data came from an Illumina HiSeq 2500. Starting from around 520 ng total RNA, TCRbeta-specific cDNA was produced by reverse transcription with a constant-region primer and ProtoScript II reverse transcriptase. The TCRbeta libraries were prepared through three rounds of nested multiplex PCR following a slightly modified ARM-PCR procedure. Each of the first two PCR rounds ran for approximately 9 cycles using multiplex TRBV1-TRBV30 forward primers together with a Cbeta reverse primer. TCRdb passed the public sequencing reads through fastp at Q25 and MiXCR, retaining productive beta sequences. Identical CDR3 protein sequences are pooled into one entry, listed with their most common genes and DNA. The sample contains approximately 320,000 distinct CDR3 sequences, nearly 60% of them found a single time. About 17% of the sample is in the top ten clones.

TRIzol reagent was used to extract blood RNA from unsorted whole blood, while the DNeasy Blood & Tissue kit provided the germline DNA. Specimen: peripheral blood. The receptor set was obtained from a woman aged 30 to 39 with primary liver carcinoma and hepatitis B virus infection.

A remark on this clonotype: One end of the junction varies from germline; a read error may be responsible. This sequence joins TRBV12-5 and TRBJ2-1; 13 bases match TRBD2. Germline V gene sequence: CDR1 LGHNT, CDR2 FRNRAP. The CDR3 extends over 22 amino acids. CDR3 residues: CASGLSPALQGSGLAGPNEQLF. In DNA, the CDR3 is TGTGCTAGTGGTTTGTCCCCGGCCTTACAGGGTTCGGGACTAGCGGGGCCGAATGAGCAGCTCTTC.

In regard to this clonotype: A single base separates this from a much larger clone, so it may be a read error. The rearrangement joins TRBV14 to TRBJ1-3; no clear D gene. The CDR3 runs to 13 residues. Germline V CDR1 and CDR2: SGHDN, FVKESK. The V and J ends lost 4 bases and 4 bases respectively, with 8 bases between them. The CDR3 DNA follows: TGTGCCAGCAGCCCGCAAAGGGGAAACACCATATATTTT. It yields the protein CASSPQRGNTIYF.

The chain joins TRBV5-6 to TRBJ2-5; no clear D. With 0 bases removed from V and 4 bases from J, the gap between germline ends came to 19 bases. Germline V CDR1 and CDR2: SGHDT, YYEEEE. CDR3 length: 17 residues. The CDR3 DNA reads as TGTGCCAGCAGCTTGGGAGTTCTGGTTGGGAATCGAGAGACCCAGTACTTC. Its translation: CASSLGVLVGNRETQYF.

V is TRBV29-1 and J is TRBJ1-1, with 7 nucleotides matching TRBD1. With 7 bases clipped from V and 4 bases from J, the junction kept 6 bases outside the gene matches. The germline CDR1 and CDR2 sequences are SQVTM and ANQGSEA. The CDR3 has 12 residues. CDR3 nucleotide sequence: TGCAGCGCGGGACAGCTGACCACTGAAGCTTTCTTT. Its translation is CSAGQLTTEAFF.

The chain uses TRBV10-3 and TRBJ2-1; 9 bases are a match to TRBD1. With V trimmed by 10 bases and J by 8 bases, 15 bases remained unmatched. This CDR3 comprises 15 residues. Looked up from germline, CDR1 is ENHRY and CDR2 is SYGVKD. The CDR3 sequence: CATVRGTGNFDEQFF. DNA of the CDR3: TGTGCCACCGTCAGGGGGACAGGGAATTTCGATGAGCAGTTCTTC.

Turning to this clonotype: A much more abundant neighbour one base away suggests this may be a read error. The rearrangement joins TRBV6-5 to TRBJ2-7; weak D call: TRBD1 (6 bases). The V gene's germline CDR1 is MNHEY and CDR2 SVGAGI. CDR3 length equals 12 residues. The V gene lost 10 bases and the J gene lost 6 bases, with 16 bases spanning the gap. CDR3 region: CANSAEGGEQYF. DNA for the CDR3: TGTGCCAACAGCGCAGAAGGGGGCGAGCAGTACTTC.

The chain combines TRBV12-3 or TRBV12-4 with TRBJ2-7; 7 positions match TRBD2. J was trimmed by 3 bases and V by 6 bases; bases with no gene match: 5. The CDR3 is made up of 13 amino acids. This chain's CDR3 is CASSATSVYEQYF. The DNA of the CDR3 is TGTGCCAGCAGCGCTACTAGCGTCTACGAGCAGTACTTC.

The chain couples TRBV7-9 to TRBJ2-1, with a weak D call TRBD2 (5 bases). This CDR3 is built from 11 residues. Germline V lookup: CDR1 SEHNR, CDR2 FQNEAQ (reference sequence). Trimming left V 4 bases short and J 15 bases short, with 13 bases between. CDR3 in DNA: TGTGCCAGCAGCTCAGACTACTTAGCGTTCTTC. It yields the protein CASSSDYLAFF.

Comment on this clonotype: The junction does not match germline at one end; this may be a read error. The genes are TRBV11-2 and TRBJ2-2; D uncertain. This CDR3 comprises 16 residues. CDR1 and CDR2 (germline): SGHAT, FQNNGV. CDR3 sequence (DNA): TGTGCCTGTAGCTTCCATCCAGACCCAGACACAGGGGAGCTGTTTTTT. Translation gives CACSFHPDPDTGELFF.

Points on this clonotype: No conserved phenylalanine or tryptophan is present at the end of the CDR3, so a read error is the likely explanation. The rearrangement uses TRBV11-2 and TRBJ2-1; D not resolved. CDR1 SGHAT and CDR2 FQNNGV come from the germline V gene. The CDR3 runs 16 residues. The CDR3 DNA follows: TGTGCCAGGAGCTTAGGCCGTGCAGATATCTACAATGAGCAGTTCCTC. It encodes CARSLGRADIYNEQFL.

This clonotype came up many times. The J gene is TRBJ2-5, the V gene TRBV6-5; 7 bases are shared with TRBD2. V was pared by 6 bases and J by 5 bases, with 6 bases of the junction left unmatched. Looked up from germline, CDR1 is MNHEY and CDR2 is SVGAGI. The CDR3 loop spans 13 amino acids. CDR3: CASSLGLDETQYF. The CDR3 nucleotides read TGTGCCAGCAGCCTAGGACTAGACGAGACCCAGTACTTC.

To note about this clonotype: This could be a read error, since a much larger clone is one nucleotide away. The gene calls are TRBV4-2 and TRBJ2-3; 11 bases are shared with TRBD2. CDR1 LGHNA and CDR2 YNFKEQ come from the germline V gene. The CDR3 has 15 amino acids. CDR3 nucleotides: TGTGCCAGCAGCCGTAGCGGGAGGGCGACAGATACGGAGTATTTT. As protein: CASSRSGRATDTEYF.

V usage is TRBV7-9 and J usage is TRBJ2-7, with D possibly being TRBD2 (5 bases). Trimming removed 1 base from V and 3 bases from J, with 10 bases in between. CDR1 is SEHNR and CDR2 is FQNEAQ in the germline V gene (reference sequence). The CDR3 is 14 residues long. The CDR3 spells CASSLGQRVYEQYF. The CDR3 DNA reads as TGTGCCAGCAGCTTAGGGCAGAGGGTCTACGAGCAGTACTTC.

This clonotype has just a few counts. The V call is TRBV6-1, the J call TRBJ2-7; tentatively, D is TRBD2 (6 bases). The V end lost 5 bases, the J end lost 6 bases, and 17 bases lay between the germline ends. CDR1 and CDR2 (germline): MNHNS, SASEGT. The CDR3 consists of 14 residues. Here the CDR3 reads CASSIEPGVVEQYF. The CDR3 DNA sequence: TGTGCCAGCAGTATTGAACCGGGGGTTGTCGAGCAGTACTTC.

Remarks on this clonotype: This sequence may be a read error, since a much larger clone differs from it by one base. CDR3 DNA sequence: TGCGCCAGCAGCCAAGCACTAGAACAGGCCCAGTACTTC. It translates to CASSQALEQAQYF. The chain is built from TRBV4-3 and TRBJ2-5, with D perhaps matching TRBD1 or TRBD2 (5 bases each). The length of the CDR3 is 13 residues. In germline, CDR1 is LGHNA, CDR2 YSLEER. Trimming removed 1 base at V and 9 bases at J, with 12 bases between.

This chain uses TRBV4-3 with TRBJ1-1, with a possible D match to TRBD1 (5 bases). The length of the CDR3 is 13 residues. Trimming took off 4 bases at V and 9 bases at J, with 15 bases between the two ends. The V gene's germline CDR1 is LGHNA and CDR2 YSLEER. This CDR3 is CASSLSPGTKAFF. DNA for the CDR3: TGCGCCAGCAGCCTCTCGCCTGGGACTAAAGCTTTCTTT.

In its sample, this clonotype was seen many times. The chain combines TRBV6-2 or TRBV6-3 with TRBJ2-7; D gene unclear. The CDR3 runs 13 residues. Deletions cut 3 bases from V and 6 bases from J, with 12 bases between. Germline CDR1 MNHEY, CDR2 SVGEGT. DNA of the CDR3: TGTGCCAGCAGTTATTATGGACCGGGCGAGCAGTACTTC. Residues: CASSYYGPGEQYF.

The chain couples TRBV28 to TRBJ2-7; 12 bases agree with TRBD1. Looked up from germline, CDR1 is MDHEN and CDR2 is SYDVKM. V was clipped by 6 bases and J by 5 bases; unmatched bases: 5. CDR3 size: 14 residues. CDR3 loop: CASRTGTGGHEQYF. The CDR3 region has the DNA TGTGCCAGCAGGACCGGGACAGGGGGCCACGAGCAGTACTTC.

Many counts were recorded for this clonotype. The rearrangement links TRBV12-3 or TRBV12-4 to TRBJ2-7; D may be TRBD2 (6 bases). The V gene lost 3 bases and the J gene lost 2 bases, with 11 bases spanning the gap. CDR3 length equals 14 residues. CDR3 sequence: CASSFFGGPYEQYF. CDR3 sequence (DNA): TGTGCCAGCAGTTTCTTCGGGGGACCCTACGAGCAGTACTTC.

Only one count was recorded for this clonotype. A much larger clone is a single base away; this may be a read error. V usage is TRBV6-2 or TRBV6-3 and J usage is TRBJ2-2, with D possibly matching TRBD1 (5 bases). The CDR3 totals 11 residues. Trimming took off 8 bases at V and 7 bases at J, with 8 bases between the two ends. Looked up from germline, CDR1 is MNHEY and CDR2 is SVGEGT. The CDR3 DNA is TGTGCCAGCGCGGACATCGGGGAGCTGTTTTTT. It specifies CASADIGELFF.

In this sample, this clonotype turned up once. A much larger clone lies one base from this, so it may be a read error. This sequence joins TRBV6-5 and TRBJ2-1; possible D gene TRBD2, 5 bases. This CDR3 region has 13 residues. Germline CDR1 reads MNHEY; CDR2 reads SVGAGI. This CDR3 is CASSPGESNKQFF. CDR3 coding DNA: TGTGCCAGCAGCCCCGGGGAATCCAATAAGCAGTTCTTC.

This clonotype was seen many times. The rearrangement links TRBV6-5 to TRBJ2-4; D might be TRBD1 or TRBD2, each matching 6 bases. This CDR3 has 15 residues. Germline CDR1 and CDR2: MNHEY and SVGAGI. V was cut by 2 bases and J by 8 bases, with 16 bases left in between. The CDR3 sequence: CASSYGGGGGDIQYF. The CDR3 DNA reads TGTGCCAGCAGTTACGGGGGAGGAGGGGGAGACATTCAGTACTTC.

The CDR3 region has the DNA TGTGCCAGCAGTCGCCCGGTTGAAAAACTGTTTTTT. It codes for CASSRPVEKLFF. J is TRBJ1-4 and V is TRBV6-2 or TRBV6-3; D is ambiguous. Trimming shortened V by 5 bases and J by 7 bases, and 8 bases separated the two germline ends. Germline V gene data show CDR1 as MNHEY and CDR2 as SVGEGT. The CDR3 length is 12 residues.

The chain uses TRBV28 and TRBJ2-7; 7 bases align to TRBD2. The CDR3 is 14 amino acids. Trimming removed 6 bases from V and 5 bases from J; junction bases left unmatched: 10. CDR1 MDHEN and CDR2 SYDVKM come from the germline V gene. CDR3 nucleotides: TGTGCCAGCAGAACCGGGACTGGGGGGGACGAGCAGTACTTC. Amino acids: CASRTGTGGDEQYF.

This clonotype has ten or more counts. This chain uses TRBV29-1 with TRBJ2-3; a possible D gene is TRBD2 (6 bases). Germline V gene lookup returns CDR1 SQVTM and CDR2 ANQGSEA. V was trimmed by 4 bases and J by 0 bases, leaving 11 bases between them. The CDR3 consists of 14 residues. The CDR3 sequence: CSVATSSSTDTQYF. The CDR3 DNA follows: TGCAGCGTTGCAACTAGCAGTAGCACAGATACGCAGTATTTT.

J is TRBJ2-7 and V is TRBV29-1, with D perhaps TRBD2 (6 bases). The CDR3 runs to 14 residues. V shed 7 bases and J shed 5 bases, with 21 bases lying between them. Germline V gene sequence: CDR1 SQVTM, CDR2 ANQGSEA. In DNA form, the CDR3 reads TGCAGCGCAGAGACTAGTGGGAGTCTCAACGAGCAGTACTTC. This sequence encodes CSAETSGSLNEQYF.

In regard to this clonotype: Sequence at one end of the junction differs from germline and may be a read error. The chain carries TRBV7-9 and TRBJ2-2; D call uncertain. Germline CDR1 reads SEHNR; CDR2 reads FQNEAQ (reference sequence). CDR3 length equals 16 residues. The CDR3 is CTSSILLPANTGELFF. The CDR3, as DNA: TGTACCAGCAGCATTCTTCTCCCAGCGAACACCGGGGAGCTGTTTTTT.

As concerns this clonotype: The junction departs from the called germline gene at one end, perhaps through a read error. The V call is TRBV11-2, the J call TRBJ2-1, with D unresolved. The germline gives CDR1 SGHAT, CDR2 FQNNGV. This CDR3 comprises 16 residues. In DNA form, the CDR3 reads TGTGCCAGCAGTTTATTAGGAGAGTCCCCCTACAATGAGCAGTTATTC. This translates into CASSLLGESPYNEQLF.

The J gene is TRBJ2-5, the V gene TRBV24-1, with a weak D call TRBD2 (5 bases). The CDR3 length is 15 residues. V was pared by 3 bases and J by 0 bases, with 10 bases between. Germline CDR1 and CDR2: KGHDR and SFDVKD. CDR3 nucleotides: TGTGCCACCAGTGATGGGAGAAGGCACCAAGAGACCCAGTACTTC. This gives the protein CATSDGRRHQETQYF.

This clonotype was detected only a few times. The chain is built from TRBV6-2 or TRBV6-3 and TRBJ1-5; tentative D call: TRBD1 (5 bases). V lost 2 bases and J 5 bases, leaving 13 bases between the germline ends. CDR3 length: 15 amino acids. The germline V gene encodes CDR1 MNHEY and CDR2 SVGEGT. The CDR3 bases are TGTGCCAGCAGTTACGGCAGGGAACGGGATCAGCCCCAGCATTTT. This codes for CASSYGRERDQPQHF.

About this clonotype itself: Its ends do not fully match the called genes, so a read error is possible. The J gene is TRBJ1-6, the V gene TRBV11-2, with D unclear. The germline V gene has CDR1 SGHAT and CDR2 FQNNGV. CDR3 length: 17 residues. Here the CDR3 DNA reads TGTGCCAGCAGTTTAGTGATCGGGAAAGGCTATAATTCACCCCTCCACTTT. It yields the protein CASSLVIGKGYNSPLHF. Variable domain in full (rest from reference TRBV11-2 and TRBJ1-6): EAGVAQSPRYKIIEKRQSVAFWCNPISGHATLYWYQQILGQGPKLLIQFQNNGVVDDSQLPKDRFSAERLKGVDSTLKIQPAKLEDSAVYLCASSLVIGKGYNSPLHFGNGTRLTVT.